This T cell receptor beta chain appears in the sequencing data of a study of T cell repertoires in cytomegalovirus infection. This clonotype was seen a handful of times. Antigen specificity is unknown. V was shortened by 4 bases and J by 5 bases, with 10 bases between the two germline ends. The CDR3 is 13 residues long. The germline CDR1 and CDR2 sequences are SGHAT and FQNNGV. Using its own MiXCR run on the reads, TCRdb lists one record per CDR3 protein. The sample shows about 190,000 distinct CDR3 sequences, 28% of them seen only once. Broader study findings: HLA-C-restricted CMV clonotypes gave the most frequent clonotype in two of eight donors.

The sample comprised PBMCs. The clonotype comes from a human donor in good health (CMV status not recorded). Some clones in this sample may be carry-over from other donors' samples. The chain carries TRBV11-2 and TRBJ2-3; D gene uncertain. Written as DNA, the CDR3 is TGTGCCAGCAGCTCCGTATTGGGAGATACGCAGTATTTT. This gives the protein CASSSVLGDTQYF.